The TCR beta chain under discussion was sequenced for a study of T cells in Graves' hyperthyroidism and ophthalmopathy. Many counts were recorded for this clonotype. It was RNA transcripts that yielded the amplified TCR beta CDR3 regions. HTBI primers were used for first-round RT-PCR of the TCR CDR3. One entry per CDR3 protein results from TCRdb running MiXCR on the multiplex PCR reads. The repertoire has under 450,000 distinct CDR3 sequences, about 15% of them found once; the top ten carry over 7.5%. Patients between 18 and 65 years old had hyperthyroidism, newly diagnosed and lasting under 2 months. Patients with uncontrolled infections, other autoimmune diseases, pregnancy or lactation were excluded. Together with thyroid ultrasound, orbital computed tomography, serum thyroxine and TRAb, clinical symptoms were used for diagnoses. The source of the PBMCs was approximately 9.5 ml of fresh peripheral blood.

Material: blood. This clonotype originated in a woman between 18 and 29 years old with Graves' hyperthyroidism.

The CDR3 coding sequence is TGCGCCAGCAGCTTCGGGACTAGCGGAGGCTACGAGCAGTACTTC. It translates to CASSFGTSGGYEQYF. This rearrangement joins TRBV5-1 to TRBJ2-7; 11 bases agree with TRBD2. J lost 3 bases, V lost 2 bases, and 4 bases had no gene match. The CDR3 runs 15 residues. CDR1 is SGHRS, CDR2 YFSETQ, per germline.